Presented here are 7 T cell receptor beta chains from one specimen sequenced in a study of blood T cell repertoires in COVID-19. TCRdb's copy holds only in-frame clones and misses some; the assay was immunoSEQ multiplex PCR. The sample comprises about 82,000 clones, just under 80% of which are singletons, and about a third rests with the top ten. Input material: peripheral blood. These receptors were obtained from a man in his fifties or sixties with COVID-19, enrolled during active disease.

The chain recombines TRBV25-1 with TRBJ1-2, with 9 bases that match TRBD1. CDR1 and CDR2 from the germline V gene are MGHDK and SYGVNS. V dropped 4 bases and J dropped 4; count of bases not matched to a gene: 7. The CDR3 runs to 15 residues. CDR3 loop: CASSVTGGVGYGYTF. The CDR3, as DNA: TGTGCCAGCAGTGTAACAGGGGGCGTAGGCTATGGCTACACCTTC.

This clone was seen more than once but under ten times. V gene TRBV13 combines with J gene TRBJ2-1; 7 bases fit TRBD2. After removal of 0 bases from V and 3 bases from J, the junction contained 5 bases not matched to a gene. The CDR3 is 16 amino acids. Germline V lookup: CDR1 PRHDT, CDR2 FYEKMQ (reference sequence). The CDR3 DNA reads TGTGCCAGCAGCTTAGGCCGATTAGCGGGCTACAATGAGCAGTTCTTC. Amino acids: CASSLGRLAGYNEQFF.

V and J are TRBV7-3 and TRBJ2-5, with 9 bases fitting TRBD2. The CDR3 is made up of 15 amino acids. CDR1 and CDR2 (germline): SGHTA, FQGTGA. The V and J ends lost 6 bases and 5 bases, in that order; junction bases with no gene match: 10. CDR3 bases: TGTGCCAGCAGTCTCCATAGCGGGAGTGGGGAGACCCAGTACTTC. Protein product: CASSLHSGSGETQYF.

V usage is TRBV7-2 and J usage is TRBJ1-5; no clear D gene. This CDR3 is built from 15 residues. Germline lookup yields CDR1 SGHTA and CDR2 FQGNSA. Deletions cut 5 bases from V and 4 bases from J, with 15 bases between. The CDR3 DNA follows: TGTGCCAGCAGCACATACCGGGATCAAAATCAGCCCCAGCATTTT. Translating it yields CASSTYRDQNQPQHF.

The chain employs TRBV7-6 and TRBJ2-7; 10 bases are shared with TRBD2. CDR3 length: 14 residues. Germline CDR1 and CDR2: SGHVS and FNYEAQ. Trimming took 6 bases from V and 2 from J; bases not matched to a gene: 4. CDR3 residues: CASSPGLAAYEQYF. The CDR3, as DNA: TGTGCCAGCAGTCCCGGACTAGCGGCCTACGAGCAGTACTTC.

The chain combines TRBV19 with TRBJ2-1, with 10 bases aligning to TRBD1. V lost 7 bases, J lost 8 bases, and 8 bases stayed unmatched. CDR1 and CDR2 from the germline V gene are LNHDA and SQIVND (reference sequence). This CDR3 contains 14 residues. CDR3 in DNA: TGTGCCAGTACCGATTACGGGACAGGGGATGAGCAGTTCTTC. Encoded protein: CASTDYGTGDEQFF.

As DNA, the CDR3 is TGTGCCGGCTTAAGGGGTGAAGCTTTCTTT. The encoded protein is CAGLRGEAFF. The chain carries TRBV5-4 and TRBJ1-1; D is perhaps TRBD1 (5 bases). This CDR3 is built from 10 residues. CDR1 and CDR2 from the germline V gene are SGHNT and YYREEE (reference sequence). V dropped 10 bases and J dropped 7 bases, with 11 bases sitting between them.